These T cell receptor beta chains were read from a single sample in a study of ipilimumab plus nivolumab after autologous stem cell transplantation. Only in-frame clones appear in the TCRdb table, and some are missing; sequencing was by immunoSEQ multiplex PCR. Of fewer than 30,000 clones in the sample, roughly 86% are singletons; the top ten hold roughly 5.5%. The specimen was PBMCs, collected in a trial of ipilimumab plus nivolumab as post-transplant consolidation. Source of these receptors: a male donor with diffuse large B-cell lymphoma. Each CDR3 is given with its conserved first and last residue. Fields, in order: V gene, J gene, CDR3 protein.

v_call: TRBV2; j_call: TRBJ2-7; cdr3_aa: CASSDPRAGEQYF
v_call: TRBV2; j_call: TRBJ1-4; cdr3_aa: CASSGWQGQLYEKLFF
v_call: TRBV11-2; j_call: TRBJ1-6; cdr3_aa: CASSPGGRNNSPLHF
v_call: TRBV7-9; j_call: TRBJ2-3; cdr3_aa: CASSPRPDTDTQYF
v_call: TRBV9; j_call: TRBJ2-4; cdr3_aa: CASSYGQGKNIQYF
v_call: TRBV11-2; j_call: TRBJ2-7; cdr3_aa: CASPGQGTSYEQYF
v_call: TRBV7-9; j_call: TRBJ2-1; cdr3_aa: CASSLSGGYNEQFF
v_call: TRBV7-6; j_call: TRBJ2-4; cdr3_aa: CASRDGTAKNIQYF
v_call: TRBV7-9; j_call: TRBJ2-4; cdr3_aa: CASSLSPRQRTSDINIQYF
v_call: TRBV14; j_call: TRBJ2-4; cdr3_aa: CASRGGAGYIQYF
v_call: TRBV21-1; j_call: TRBJ2-7; cdr3_aa: CASSGKCADRHYEQYF
v_call: TRBV5-1; j_call: TRBJ2-5; cdr3_aa: CASSLGSGGEETQYF
v_call: TRBV5-1; j_call: TRBJ2-3; cdr3_aa: CASSLDPGGRTDTQYF
v_call: TRBV6-6; j_call: TRBJ2-3; cdr3_aa: CASSLRDTQYF
v_call: TRBV6-6; j_call: TRBJ2-5; cdr3_aa: CASTRMAGGPGEIQYF
v_call: TRBV11-2; j_call: TRBJ2-3; cdr3_aa: CASSLAGLIIGTDTQYF
v_call: TRBV4-1; j_call: TRBJ2-7; cdr3_aa: CASSRAGTHYEQYF
v_call: TRBV29-1; j_call: TRBJ1-1; cdr3_aa: CSVTPLLASNTEAFF
v_call: TRBV5-8; j_call: TRBJ2-7; cdr3_aa: CASSQTGSEQYF
v_call: TRBV7-8; j_call: TRBJ2-7; cdr3_aa: CASSLERGGAYEQYF
v_call: TRBV4-1; j_call: TRBJ1-6; cdr3_aa: CASSQEGGDSPLHF
v_call: TRBV2; j_call: TRBJ1-2; cdr3_aa: CASSPGGVYIPLEGYTF
v_call: TRBV19; j_call: TRBJ2-5; cdr3_aa: CASSTGQKETQYF
v_call: TRBV23-1; j_call: TRBJ2-3; cdr3_aa: CASRKSGGDTQYF
v_call: TRBV5-1; j_call: TRBJ2-5; cdr3_aa: CASSPEPGLAETQYF
v_call: TRBV19; j_call: TRBJ1-4; cdr3_aa: CATSSRGHEKLFF
v_call: TRBV2; j_call: TRBJ1-2; cdr3_aa: CASSEVGQGARGYTF
v_call: TRBV18; j_call: TRBJ2-1; cdr3_aa: CASSPARGGPYNEQFF
v_call: TRBV6-5; j_call: TRBJ1-2; cdr3_aa: CATPSGPLGRDGYTF
v_call: TRBV2; j_call: TRBJ2-5; cdr3_aa: CASSRGGRTQYF
v_call: TRBV4-1; j_call: TRBJ1-1; cdr3_aa: CASSQVRRNEAFF
v_call: TRBV13; j_call: TRBJ2-1; cdr3_aa: CASSLRVSNEQFF
v_call: TRBV7-9; j_call: TRBJ2-7; cdr3_aa: CASSADPGTRDEQYF
v_call: TRBV5-1; j_call: TRBJ2-4; cdr3_aa: CASSLFPTGTGKNIQYF
v_call: TRBV5-5; j_call: TRBJ1-6; cdr3_aa: CASRDGLYNSPLHF
v_call: TRBV7-2; j_call: TRBJ2-3; cdr3_aa: CASSLFMRTGADTQYF
v_call: TRBV7-9; j_call: TRBJ2-1; cdr3_aa: CASSLSVDNEQFF
v_call: TRBV12-5; j_call: TRBJ2-3; cdr3_aa: CASGFTLAGGLTDTQYF
v_call: TRBV18; j_call: TRBJ1-3; cdr3_aa: CASSLPSSGNTIYF
v_call: TRBV7-9; j_call: TRBJ2-2; cdr3_aa: CASSLGDRDTGELFF
v_call: TRBV5-4; j_call: TRBJ2-3; cdr3_aa: CASSLGGLASRVRDTQYF
v_call: TRBV7-8; j_call: TRBJ2-3; cdr3_aa: CASSRTASHPTDTQYF
v_call: TRBV30; j_call: TRBJ2-2; cdr3_aa: CAWSVKTGNTGELFF
v_call: TRBV6-6; j_call: TRBJ1-1; cdr3_aa: CASSSLMNTEAFF
v_call: TRBV6-1; j_call: TRBJ2-5; cdr3_aa: CASNNRDGVGGTQYF